The 18 T cell receptor beta chains below come from one sample, sequenced in a study of PD-1 blockade in classical Hodgkin lymphoma. The table came from immunoSEQ multiplex PCR; TCRdb's copy has only in-frame clones and leaves some out. Among 20,000 or so clones listed, over 80% were seen once. Every single patient, without exception, relapsed after autologous stem cell transplantation, and brentuximab vedotin exposure varied. The sample was peripheral blood mononuclear cells (PBMCs), taken at baseline. These receptors all stem from a human donor with classical Hodgkin lymphoma.

This clone was detected once. J is TRBJ2-3 and V is TRBV4-1; D may be TRBD1 (7 bases). Trimming removed 6 bases from V and 3 bases from J, with 19 bases in between. Germline CDR1 MGHRA, CDR2 YSYEKL. The CDR3 consists of 16 residues. The CDR3 DNA follows: TGCGCCAGCAGTAAAGGTCAGGGGGGAAGGACAGATACGCAGTATTTT. Amino acids: CASSKGQGGRTDTQYF.

V is TRBV10-3 and J is TRBJ2-7; 12 bases fit TRBD1. Per the germline V gene, CDR1 is ENHRY and CDR2 is SYGVKD. V lost 6 bases and J lost 5; bases outside the gene matches: 2. The CDR3 extends over 13 amino acids. The CDR3 nucleotides read TGTGCCATCAGGGGGACAGGGGGCGACGAGCAGTACTTC. It is translated as CAIRGTGGDEQYF.

The chain links TRBV5-1 to TRBJ2-5; 7 bases map to TRBD1. The CDR3 covers 15 residues. V lost 0 bases to trimming and J lost 0 bases; unmatched junction nucleotides: 2. Germline V gene data show CDR1 as SGHRS and CDR2 as YFSETQ. CDR3 in DNA: TGCGCCAGCAGCTTGGCAGGGACAGACCAAGAGACCCAGTACTTC. Encoded protein: CASSLAGTDQETQYF.

The rearrangement links TRBV30 to TRBJ2-3; D might be TRBD1 or TRBD2, each matching 5 bases. Germline CDR1 and CDR2: GTSNPN and SVGIG (reference sequence). The V end was cut by 0 bases, the J end by 4 bases, with 8 bases between. This CDR3 has 13 residues. The chain's CDR3 is CAWSVVGADTQYF. Here the CDR3 DNA reads TGTGCCTGGAGTGTAGTGGGGGCAGATACGCAGTATTTT. The full variable domain, its missing parts supplied by reference TRBV30 and TRBJ2-3, is SQTIHQWPATLVQPVGSPLSLECTVEGTSNPNLYWYRQAAGRGLQLLFYSVGIGQISSEVPQNLSASRPQDRQFILSSKKLLLSDSGFYLCAWSVVGADTQYFGPGTRLTVL.

This clone came up a few times. The chain combines TRBV30 with TRBJ2-2; D may be TRBD1 or TRBD2 (5 bases each). Trimming took off 1 base at V and 0 bases at J, with 15 bases between the two ends. The germline V gene has CDR1 GTSNPN and CDR2 SVGIG (reference sequence). This CDR3 has 17 amino acids. CDR3 amino acids: CAWSEWGMDANTGELFF. The CDR3 region has the DNA TGTGCCTGGAGTGAATGGGGGATGGATGCGAACACCGGGGAGCTGTTTTTT.

The chain carries TRBV4-1 and TRBJ1-4; unclear D gene. The CDR3 has 14 residues. Germline-derived CDR1 and CDR2 are MGHRA and YSYEKL. V lost 3 bases and J 7 bases, leaving 12 bases between the germline ends. For the CDR3, the DNA is TGCGCCAGCAGCCATCTTGGTGGTGTTGAAAAACTGTTTTTT. Residues: CASSHLGGVEKLFF.

The chain carries TRBV7-9 and TRBJ1-2; 8 bases line up with TRBD1. Germline-derived CDR1 and CDR2 are SEHNR and FQNEAQ (reference sequence). CDR3 length: 15 residues. V was clipped by 4 bases and J by 4 bases; unmatched bases: 8. CDR3 bases: TGTGCCAGCAGCTCCGGGGGACAGGAGATCTATGGCTACACCTTC. It codes for CASSSGGQEIYGYTF.

The rearrangement uses TRBV6-5 and TRBJ2-5, with 8 bases lining up with TRBD1. Germline-derived CDR1 and CDR2 are MNHEY and SVGAGI. V shed 6 bases, J shed 5 bases, and the junction held 11 bases outside the gene matches. The CDR3 spans 15 residues. CDR3 coding DNA: TGTGCCAGCAGGAGGACAGGGAATGTTGGGGAGACCCAGTACTTC. The encoded protein is CASRRTGNVGETQYF.

This clone showed up just once. J is TRBJ1-1 and V is TRBV16; possibly TRBD1 for D (5 bases). CDR3 length: 15 amino acids. V gave up 1 base and J gave up 1 base, with 10 bases separating them. CDR1 and CDR2 (germline): KGHSY, FQNENV. The CDR3 spells CASSQLRGPNTEAFF. DNA for the CDR3: TGTGCCAGCAGCCAATTACGGGGACCGAACACTGAAGCTTTCTTT.

The chain carries TRBV7-2 and TRBJ2-1; the D gene is possibly TRBD1 (6 bases). The CDR3 contains 14 residues. V gave up 4 bases and J gave up 4 bases, with 11 bases separating them. The germline V gene has CDR1 SGHTA and CDR2 FQGNSA. CDR3 residues: CASSWDIGYNEQFF. The CDR3 DNA sequence: TGTGCCAGCAGCTGGGACATAGGTTACAATGAGCAGTTCTTC.

The CDR3 loop reads CASSLGDGHNSPLHF. CDR3 nucleotides: TGTGCCAGCAGCTTGGGGGACGGCCATAATTCACCCCTCCACTTT. The chain uses TRBV5-5 and TRBJ1-6; D is perhaps TRBD1 (5 bases). Deletions cut 0 bases from V and 5 bases from J, with 9 bases between. Germline-derived CDR1 and CDR2 are SGHKS and YYEKEE (reference sequence). CDR3 length: 15 amino acids.

This clone occurred once. V and J are TRBV5-1 and TRBJ2-5; no clear D. Germline V gene lookup returns CDR1 SGHRS and CDR2 YFSETQ. The CDR3 runs 13 residues. Trimming pared 0 bases from V and 4 bases from J, leaving 7 bases between. This CDR3 is CASSLAVRETQYF. In DNA, the CDR3 is TGCGCCAGCAGCTTGGCTGTGAGAGAGACCCAGTACTTC.

This clone appeared a few times. The chain combines TRBV5-1 with TRBJ1-4; D is uncertain. V was clipped by 4 bases and J by 1 base, with 11 bases between them. Per germline, CDR1 SGHRS and CDR2 YFSETQ. CDR3 size: 15 residues. Here the CDR3 DNA reads TGCGCCAGCAGCCCCGTCGGGTTAACTAATGAAAAACTGTTTTTT. Its protein product is CASSPVGLTNEKLFF.

This chain links TRBV9 with TRBJ1-3; unclear D gene. The CDR3 is 16 residues long. Trimming cost V 0 bases and J 0 bases, with 10 bases left between them. Per germline, CDR1 SGDLS and CDR2 YYNGEE. CDR3 in DNA: TGTGCCAGCAGCGTAGGACCCGGCCGCTCTGGAAACACCATATATTTT. It encodes CASSVGPGRSGNTIYF.

The chain has TRBV6-1 and TRBJ1-3; 11 bases are shared with TRBD1. The CDR3 is 15 residues long. The germline V gene has CDR1 MNHNS and CDR2 SASEGT. Trimming removed 6 bases from V and 0 bases from J; junction bases left unmatched: 1. This chain's CDR3 is CASRGQGVSGNTIYF. The CDR3 coding sequence is TGTGCCAGCAGGGGACAGGGGGTCTCTGGAAACACCATATATTTT.

The chain uses TRBV6-6 and TRBJ1-2; 7 positions agree with TRBD1. The CDR3 contains 11 residues. Germline CDR1 reads MNHNY; CDR2 reads SVGAGI (reference sequence). The V segment lost 5 bases and the J segment 9 bases; nucleotides outside the gene matches: 3. CDR3 nucleotides: TGTGCCAGCAGTCGACAGGGTAGCTACACCTTC. It codes for CASSRQGSYTF.

The chain joins TRBV27 to TRBJ2-3; D may correspond to TRBD1 or TRBD2 (5 bases each). The V gene lost 8 bases and the J gene lost 2 bases, with 26 bases spanning the gap. This CDR3 is built from 18 residues. CDR1 MNHEY and CDR2 SMNVEV come from the germline V gene (reference sequence). In DNA, the CDR3 is TGTGCCAGCTCGTCGGGGCCCCTGCACAGCCCACTCACAGATACGCAGTATTTT. This codes for CASSSGPLHSPLTDTQYF.

This rearrangement joins TRBV12-5 to TRBJ1-6, with D perhaps TRBD1 (6 bases). This CDR3 contains 13 residues. Germline CDR1 and CDR2: LGHNT and FRNRAP. V lost 10 bases and J lost 9, with 16 bases in between. The CDR3 sequence is CATSGTTISPLHF. The CDR3 nucleotides are TGTGCTACCTCCGGGACAACAATTTCACCCCTCCACTTT.